This T cell receptor (beta chain) comes out of a study of blood T cell repertoires in COVID-19 (TCRdb year 2020). About the study as a whole: Samples covering the acute and convalescent phases of COVID-19 were provided by collaborators in the United States, Italy and Spain. The material from the prospective study consisted of cDNA or gDNA derived from T cells, B-cell-depleted T cells, or PBMCs. Deeply sampled blood TCRbeta repertoires from subjects exposed to, actively infected with, or recovered from COVID-19 were included in the dataset. The repertoires were released in a freely available public database meant as a resource for research on the immune response to SARS-CoV-2. The samples were drawn from two sources: the first 160 participants of the ongoing ImmuneRACE study, and over 950 subjects contributed by 6 global collaborators. Nearly every sample came with metadata listing a de-identified subject ID, COVID-19 status, age in years and sex. Where available, HLA class I and class II types were taken from metadata supplied by the sample provider and were not determined by assay-based typing.

In the germline V gene, CDR1 corresponds to SQVTM and CDR2 to ANQGSEA. The germline V end is reduced by 3 bases and the J end by 5 bases; junction bases left unmatched: 7. The CDR3 holds 14 amino acids from the cysteine to the phenylalanine. The only DNA kept is the CDR3, 42 bases in frame from the first base. In the prospective study, participants were about 18 to 95 years old, resided in about two dozen geographic areas of the United States, and were enrolled through a virtual design. In the prospective study, cohorts were assigned on the basis of participant-reported clinical history obtained from a screening survey and a study questionnaire. For ImmuneRACE Cohort 3, a participant was defined as recovered based on two consecutive negative NP/OP PCR tests, clearance by a healthcare professional, or resolution of symptoms. Each participant in the prospective study had whole blood, serum and a nasopharyngeal or oropharyngeal swab collected by mobile phlebotomists. Participants in the prospective study had the option to provide additional blood draws and questionnaires over an approximately 2-month period. Before DNA extraction, blood samples from the prospective study were shipped at room temperature or frozen.

Points on this clone: Its antigen remains undetermined. The record has no base qualities; no much larger clone is one base away.

The immunoSEQ Assay, a bias-controlled multiplex PCR, was used to amplify TCRbeta CDR3 regions from genomic DNA. As for the authors' bioinformatics: Within the assay, amplification of reference gene primers was used to estimate how many nucleated cells each sample contained. To quantify the absolute abundance of each unique TCRbeta CDR3 rearrangement, sequence reads were collapsed and filtered. For each sample, productive Simpson clonality was calculated as the square root of Simpson's diversity index across productive rearrangements. Imported from immuneACCESS, the table was reduced by TCRdb to in-frame sequences with V and J called. These copies leave out some clones; in studies compared against another copy, an unresolved V gene accounts for under half, and the cause of the remainder is not known. The V and J calls and clone size come from that table; D and trimming were worked out from the DNA. This sample lists 150,000 to 200,000 clones; 84% were detected once. The ten largest clones take up roughly 12% of the sample.

Overall study outcomes, separate from this receptor: Clinical and demographic metadata were provided uncurated, with the amount varying by source and participant.

The specimen was PBMCs or T cells enriched from blood (not recorded which). The TCR was taken from a man in his fifties or sixties who had recovered from COVID-19. Recombination linked TRBV29-1 to TRBJ2-5; 9 bases in the middle match TRBD1. The encoded CDR3 is CSVEGTGLGETQYF. In nucleotide form, the sequence is TGCAGCGTTGAGGGGACAGGGTTAGGGGAGACCCAGTACTTC.